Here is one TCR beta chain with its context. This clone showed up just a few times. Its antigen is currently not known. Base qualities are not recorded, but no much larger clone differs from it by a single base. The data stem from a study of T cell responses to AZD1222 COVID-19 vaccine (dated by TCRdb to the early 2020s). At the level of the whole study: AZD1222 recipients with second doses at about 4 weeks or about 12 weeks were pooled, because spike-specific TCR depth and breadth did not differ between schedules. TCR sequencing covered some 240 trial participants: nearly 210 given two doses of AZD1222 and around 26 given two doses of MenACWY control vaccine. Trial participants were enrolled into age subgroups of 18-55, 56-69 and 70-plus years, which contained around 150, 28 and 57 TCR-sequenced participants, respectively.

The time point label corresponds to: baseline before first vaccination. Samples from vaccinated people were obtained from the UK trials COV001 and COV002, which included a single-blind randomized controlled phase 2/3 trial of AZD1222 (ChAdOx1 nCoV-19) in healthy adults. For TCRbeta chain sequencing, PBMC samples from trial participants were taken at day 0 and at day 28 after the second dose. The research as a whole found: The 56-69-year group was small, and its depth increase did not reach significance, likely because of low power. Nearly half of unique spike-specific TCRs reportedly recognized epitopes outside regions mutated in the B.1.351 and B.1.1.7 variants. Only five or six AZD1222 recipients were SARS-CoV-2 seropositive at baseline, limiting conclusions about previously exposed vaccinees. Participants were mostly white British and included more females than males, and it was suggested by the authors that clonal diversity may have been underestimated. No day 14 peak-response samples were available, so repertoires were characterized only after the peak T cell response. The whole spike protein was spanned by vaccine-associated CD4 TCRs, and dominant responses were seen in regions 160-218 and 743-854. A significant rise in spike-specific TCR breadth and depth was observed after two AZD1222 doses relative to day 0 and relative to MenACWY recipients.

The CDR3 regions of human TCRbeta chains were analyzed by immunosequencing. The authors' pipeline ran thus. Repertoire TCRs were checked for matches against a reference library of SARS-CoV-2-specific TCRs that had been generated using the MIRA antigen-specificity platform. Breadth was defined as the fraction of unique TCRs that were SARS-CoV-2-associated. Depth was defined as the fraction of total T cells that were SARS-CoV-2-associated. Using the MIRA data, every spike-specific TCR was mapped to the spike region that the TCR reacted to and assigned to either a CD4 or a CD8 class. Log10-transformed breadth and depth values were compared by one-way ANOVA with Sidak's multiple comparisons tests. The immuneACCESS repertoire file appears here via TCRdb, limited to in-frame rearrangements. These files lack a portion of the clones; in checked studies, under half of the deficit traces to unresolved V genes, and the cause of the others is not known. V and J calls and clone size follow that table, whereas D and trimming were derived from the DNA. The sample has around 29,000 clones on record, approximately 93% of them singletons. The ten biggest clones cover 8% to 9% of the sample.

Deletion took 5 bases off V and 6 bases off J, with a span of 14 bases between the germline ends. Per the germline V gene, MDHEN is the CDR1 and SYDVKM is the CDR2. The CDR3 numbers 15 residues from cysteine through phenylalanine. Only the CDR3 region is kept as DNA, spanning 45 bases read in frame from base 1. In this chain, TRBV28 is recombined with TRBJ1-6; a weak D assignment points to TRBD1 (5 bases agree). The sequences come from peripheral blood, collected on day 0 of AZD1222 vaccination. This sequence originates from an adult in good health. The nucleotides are TGTGCCAGCAGTCCGGGGGGGTCTACTAATTCACCCCTCCACTTT. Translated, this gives CASSPGGSTNSPLHF.